This TCR beta chain originates from a study of T cells in Graves' hyperthyroidism and ophthalmopathy. Study conclusions and caveats: The model made its ophthalmopathy prediction, and onset followed a median 6.5 months later.

The definition of stable Graves' hyperthyroidism was no ophthalmopathy progression within 18 months. This clonotype was observed a handful of times. The antigen is not known. Researchers amplified the TCR beta CDR3 regions from RNA transcripts. During a first-round RT-PCR of the TCR CDR3, the HTBI primer set was used. TCRdb re-called the multiplex PCR reads through MiXCR, storing one row per CDR3 protein. The data show about 400,000 distinct CDR3 sequences, with 14% to 15% seen just once and about 30% held by the top ten. The V segment lost 0 bases and the J segment 6 bases; nucleotides outside the gene matches: 11. Germline CDR1 reads SGHRS; CDR2 reads YFSETQ. CDR3 length: 16 amino acids.

Sequences were obtained from blood. This TCR derives from a woman aged 25 to 45 with Graves' hyperthyroidism. The V and J genes are TRBV5-1 and TRBJ2-7, with 8 bases identical to TRBD2. The CDR3 spells CASSLGDSGAVSEQYF. CDR3 nucleotide sequence: TGCGCCAGCAGCTTGGGTGATAGCGGGGCCGTCAGCGAGCAGTACTTC. The full variable domain, completed using reference TRBV5-1 and TRBJ2-7, is KAGVTQTPRYLIKTRGQQVTLSCSPISGHRSVSWYQQTPGQGLQFLFEYFSETQRNKGNFPGRFSGRQFSNSRSEMNVSTLELGDSALYLCASSLGDSGAVSEQYFGPGTRLTVT.